The 10 T cell receptor beta chains below were found in one sample sequenced in a study of CD8 T cells in Susac syndrome. Reverse transcription of about 0.45 to 1 ug RNA was performed with random hexamers. Each CDR3 protein gets one entry after TCRdb re-called the immunoSEQ multiplex PCR reads with MiXCR. The sample shows 250,000 to 300,000 distinct CDR3 sequences, about 85% of them seen only once. Sequencing was performed on CD8+ T cells from PBMCs. Every receptor here comes from a human donor with multiple sclerosis.

The gene calls are TRBV29-1 and TRBJ2-3, with D hard to call. V lost 4 bases, J lost 0 bases, and 11 bases lay in between. The CDR3 extends over 14 amino acids. Germline V gives CDR1 SQVTM, CDR2 ANQGSEA. CDR3: CSVVPPPSTDTQYF. The CDR3 DNA is TGCAGCGTTGTTCCCCCCCCCAGCACAGATACGCAGTATTTT.

This clonotype was detected once. The chain joins TRBV28 to TRBJ2-1; TRBD1 agrees at 10 bases. The CDR3 is made up of 15 amino acids. Per the germline V gene, CDR1 is MDHEN and CDR2 is SYDVKM. V shed 6 bases and J 9 bases; nucleotides not matched to a gene: 11. CDR3 region: CASSHKDRGYGEQFF. The CDR3 DNA follows: TGTGCCAGCAGCCACAAGGACAGGGGGTACGGTGAGCAGTTCTTC.

This clonotype was observed a few times. The J gene is TRBJ2-3, the V gene TRBV6-1; D is unclear. Germline loops: CDR1 MNHNS, CDR2 SASEGT. This CDR3 has 14 amino acids. V was trimmed by 4 bases and J by 5 bases, leaving 13 bases between them. CDR3 sequence: CASSGSSELDTQYF. The CDR3 DNA is TGTGCCAGCAGTGGATCGAGTGAATTAGATACGCAGTATTTT.

The J gene is TRBJ2-7, the V gene TRBV6-1; 8 nucleotides align to TRBD2. CDR1 is MNHNS and CDR2 is SASEGT in the germline V gene. This CDR3 has 14 residues. The trim removed 8 bases at V and 2 bases at J, leaving 8 bases unmatched. The CDR3 DNA reads as TGTGCCAGCCGACCACTAGCGGACACCTACGAGCAGTACTTC. Amino acid sequence: CASRPLADTYEQYF.

This chain connects TRBV30 to TRBJ2-1; TRBD2 matches at 7 bases. The CDR3 length is 12 residues. Germline assignment: CDR1 GTSNPN and CDR2 SVGIG (reference sequence). CDR3 nucleotide sequence: TGTGCGCAGCGGACTAGTTACAATGAGCAGTTCTTC. Amino acids: CAQRTSYNEQFF.

CDR3 sequence reads: CASSPMGVSEQYF. The CDR3 DNA reads TGTGCCAGCAGTCCCATGGGGGTCAGCGAGCAGTACTTC. The chain links TRBV28 to TRBJ2-7, with D perhaps matching TRBD1 or TRBD2 (5 bases each). Between the trimmed V and J ends, which lost 5 bases and 6 bases, there was a span of 14 bases. This CDR3 is built from 13 residues. Germline loops: CDR1 MDHEN, CDR2 SYDVKM. Supplemented by reference TRBV28 and TRBJ2-7, the full variable domain reads DVKVTQSSRYLVKRTGEKVFLECVQDMDHENMFWYRQDPGLGLRLIYFSYDVKMKEKGDIPEGYSVSREKKERFSLILESASTNQTSMYLCASSPMGVSEQYFGPGTRLTVT.

V gene TRBV29-1 combines with J gene TRBJ2-5; TRBD1 or TRBD2 may be the D gene (6 bases each). This CDR3 region has 14 residues. Looked up from germline, CDR1 is SQVTM and CDR2 is ANQGSEA. V was clipped by 1 base and J by 4 bases, with 13 bases between them. CDR3 region: CSVEARGRGETQYF. Written as DNA, the CDR3 is TGCAGCGTTGAAGCACGGGGGCGCGGAGAGACCCAGTACTTC.

The chain employs TRBV5-6 and TRBJ1-5, with 7 bases lining up with TRBD1. V dropped 4 bases and J dropped 1; count of bases not matched to a gene: 8. This CDR3 has 16 residues. Germline values: CDR1 SGHDT, CDR2 YYEEEE. The CDR3 bases are TGTGCCAGCAGCACACGAGGGGGCCCGAGCAATCAGCCCCAGCATTTT. Its protein product is CASSTRGGPSNQPQHF.

Only one count was recorded for this clonotype. The CDR3 carries no conserved terminal phenylalanine or tryptophan, so it likely arises from a read error. J is TRBJ2-6 and V is TRBV29-1; D remains unclear. Between the trimmed V and J ends, which lost 7 bases and 0 bases, there was a span of 7 bases. The germline CDR1 and CDR2 sequences are SQVTM and ANQGSEA. The CDR3 consists of 13 residues. The CDR3 reads CSGLFSGANVLTS. Here the CDR3 DNA reads TGCAGCGGACTGTTCTCTGGGGCCAACGTCCTGACTTCC.

The V call is TRBV13, the J call TRBJ1-2; D ambiguous. CDR1 is PRHDT and CDR2 is FYEKMQ in the germline V gene (reference sequence). Trimming cost V 5 bases and J 8 bases, with 12 bases left between them. This CDR3 is built from 12 residues. In DNA, the CDR3 is TGTGCCAGCAGCCCTCGATCGGGAGGCTACACCTTC. Residues: CASSPRSGGYTF.